This T cell receptor beta chain appears in the sequencing data of a study of shared clonotypes between healthy human individuals. General study findings and limits: A generally larger estimated richness was seen in naive subsets than in memory subsets.

Of note for this clone: Antigen unknown.

CDR1 is MDHEN and CDR2 is SYDVKM in the germline V gene. The CDR3 contains 14 residues. Trimming removed 4 bases at V and 1 base at J, with 11 bases between. An even split of each subset's genomic DNA across several immunoSEQ plates was performed. The repertoire was sequenced with immunoSEQ multiplex PCR; TCRdb's copy has only in-frame clones and lacks some. The sample carries some 2.4 million clones, more than 85% recorded once. The source of this sequence is a man in his late teens or twenties in good health. Some clones in this sample may be carry-over from other donors' samples. The sample comprised naive CD4+ T cells from PBMCs. Regarding subset: CD45RA+ positively selected. The chain is built from TRBV28 and TRBJ2-7; the D call may be TRBD1 or TRBD2 (5 bases each). Here the CDR3 DNA reads TGTGCCAGCAGTTCCGGGACGACATCCTACGAGCAGTACTTC. This codes for CASSSGTTSYEQYF.